The present entry profiles one T cell receptor beta chain with its context. The antigen is unknown. A sample-barcoded 5' primer and a J-beta primer mix were used in a second PCR of roughly 6 to 11 cycles. Every single cDNA molecule received a tag from a template-switch adaptor with 12 random nucleotides. One entry per CDR3 protein results from TCRdb running MiXCR on the 5' RACE reads. This sample carries 870,000 or so distinct CDR3 sequences, 29% of them seen once, and the ten largest clones take 15% to 20%. Germline V CDR1 and CDR2: SQVTM, ANQGSEA. CDR3 length: 12 amino acids. V was pared by 3 bases and J by 4 bases, with 9 bases between. The sample belongs to a study of blood T cells in healthy people across ages. Study-level findings and limits: Per million T cells, TCR beta diversity dropped about linearly as age rose.

RNA extraction gave at least 5.5 micrograms of total RNA per sample. J is TRBJ1-2 and V is TRBV29-1, with D possibly being TRBD1 (6 bases). The source material was blood. The source of this sequence is a woman at least 80 years old in good health. The CDR3 DNA follows: TGCAGCGTTGAGGGACACTCCTATGGCTACACCTTC. Its translation is CSVEGHSYGYTF.